This T cell receptor beta chain is from a study of Ad26.COV2.S vaccination and SARS-CoV-2 variants. General study findings and limits: Vaccinees and placebo recipients showed similar non-spike TCR breadth. Assessments of TCR breadth and depth may have underestimated the total T cell responses.

Assay: immunoSEQ multiplex PCR; the TCRdb copy retains only in-frame clones and omits some. The data hold hundreds of thousands of clones, with around 87% observed a single time. Sample treatment: roughly 20 received Ad26.COV2.S at low or high dose, single or two shots; several received placebo; per-sample allocation not given. Day 63 after the first vaccine or placebo injection was the time point for sampling. Within Boston, the person who donated was an adult of 18-55 years. An Ad26 vector expressing Wuhan-strain SARS-CoV-2 spike served as the vaccine. Germline CDR1 reads SGHVS; CDR2 reads FQNEAQ. Between the trimmed V and J ends, which lost 2 bases and 4 bases, there was a span of 9 bases. There are 14 residues in the CDR3. With respect to this clone: Its cognate antigen is unknown.

The receptor's source is a person aged 18 to 65 who received the Ad26.COV2.S COVID-19 vaccine or a placebo. The material sequenced was peripheral blood, taken in a trial of Ad26.COV2.S vaccine versus placebo. This rearrangement joins TRBV7-8 to TRBJ2-1; weak D call: TRBD1 (5 bases). The CDR3 DNA sequence: TGTGCCAGCAGCTTAAGGCAGGGTTACAATGAGCAGTTCTTC. Its protein product is CASSLRQGYNEQFF.